This T cell receptor beta chain was identified in a study of human T cells and chemical hapten exposure. This CDR3 region has 16 residues. V was clipped by 4 bases and J by 8 bases; unmatched bases: 9. Germline-derived CDR1 and CDR2 are SSHAT and FNYEAQ (reference sequence). TCRdb re-analysed the RACE reads in MiXCR, keeping a single row per CDR3 protein. The sample lists roughly 130,000 distinct CDR3 sequences; approximately 9% were seen once. As for time point: healthy volunteer bleed at 2 weeks. Someone pulled total RNA out of unfractionated whole blood. This clonotype was detected ten times or more.

The chain is built from TRBV7-7 and TRBJ2-1; 12 nucleotides match TRBD1. The TCR originated in a male donor in good health. Some clones in this sample may be carry-over from other donors' samples. Sequenced input: whole blood. Written as DNA, the CDR3 is TGTGCCAGCAGCTCAGGGCCCGGGACAGGGGGCGATGAGCAGTTCTTC. It encodes CASSSGPGTGGDEQFF.